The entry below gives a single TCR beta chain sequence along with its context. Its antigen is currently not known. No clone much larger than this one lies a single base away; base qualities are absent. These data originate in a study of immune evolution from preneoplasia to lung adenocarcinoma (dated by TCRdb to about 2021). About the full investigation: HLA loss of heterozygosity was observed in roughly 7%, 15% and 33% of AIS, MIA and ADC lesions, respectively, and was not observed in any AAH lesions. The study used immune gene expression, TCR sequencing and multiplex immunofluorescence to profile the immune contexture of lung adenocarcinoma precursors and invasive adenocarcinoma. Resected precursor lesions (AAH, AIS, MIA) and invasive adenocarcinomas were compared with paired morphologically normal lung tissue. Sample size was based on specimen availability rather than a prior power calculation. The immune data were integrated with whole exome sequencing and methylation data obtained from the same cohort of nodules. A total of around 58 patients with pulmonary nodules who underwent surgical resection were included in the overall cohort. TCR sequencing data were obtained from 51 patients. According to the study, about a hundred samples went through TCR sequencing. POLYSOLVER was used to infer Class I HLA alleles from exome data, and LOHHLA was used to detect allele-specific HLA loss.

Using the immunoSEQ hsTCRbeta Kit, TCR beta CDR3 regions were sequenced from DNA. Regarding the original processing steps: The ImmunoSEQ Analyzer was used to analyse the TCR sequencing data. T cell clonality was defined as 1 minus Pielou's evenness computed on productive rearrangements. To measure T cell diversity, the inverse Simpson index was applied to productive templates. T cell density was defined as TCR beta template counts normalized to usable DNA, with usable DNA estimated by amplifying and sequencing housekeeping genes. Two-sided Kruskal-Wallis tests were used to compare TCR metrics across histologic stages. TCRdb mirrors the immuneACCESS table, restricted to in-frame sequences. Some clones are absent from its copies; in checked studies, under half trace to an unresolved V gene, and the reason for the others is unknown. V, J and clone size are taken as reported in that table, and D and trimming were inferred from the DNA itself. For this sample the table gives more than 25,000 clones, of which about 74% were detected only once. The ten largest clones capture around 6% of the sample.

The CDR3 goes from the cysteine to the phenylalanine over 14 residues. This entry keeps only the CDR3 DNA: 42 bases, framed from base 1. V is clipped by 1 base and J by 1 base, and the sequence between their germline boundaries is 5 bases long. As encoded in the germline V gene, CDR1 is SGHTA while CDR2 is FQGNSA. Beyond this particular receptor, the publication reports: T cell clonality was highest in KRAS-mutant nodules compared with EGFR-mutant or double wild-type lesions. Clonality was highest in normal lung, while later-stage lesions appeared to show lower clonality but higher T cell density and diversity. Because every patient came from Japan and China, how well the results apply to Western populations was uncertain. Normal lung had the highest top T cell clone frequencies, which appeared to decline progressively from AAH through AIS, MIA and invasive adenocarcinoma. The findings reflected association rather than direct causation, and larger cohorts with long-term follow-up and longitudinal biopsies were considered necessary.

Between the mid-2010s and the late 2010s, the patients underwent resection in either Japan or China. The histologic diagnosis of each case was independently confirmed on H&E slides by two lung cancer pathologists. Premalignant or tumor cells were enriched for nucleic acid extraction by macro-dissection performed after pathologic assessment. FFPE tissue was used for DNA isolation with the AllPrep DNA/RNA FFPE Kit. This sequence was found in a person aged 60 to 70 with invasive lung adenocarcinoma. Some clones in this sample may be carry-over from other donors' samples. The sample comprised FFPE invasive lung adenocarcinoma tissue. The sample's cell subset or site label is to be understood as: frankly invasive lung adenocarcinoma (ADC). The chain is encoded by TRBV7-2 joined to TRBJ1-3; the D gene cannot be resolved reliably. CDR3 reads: CASSLDGSGNTIYF. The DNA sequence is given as TGTGCCAGCAGCTTAGACGGGTCTGGAAACACCATATATTTT. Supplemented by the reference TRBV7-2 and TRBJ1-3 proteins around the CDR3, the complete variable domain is GAGVSQSPSNKVTEKGKDVELRCDPISGHTALYWYRQSLGQGLEFLIYFQGNSAPDKSGLPSDRFSAERTGGSVSTLTIQRTQQEDSAVYLCASSLDGSGNTIYFGEGSWLTVV.